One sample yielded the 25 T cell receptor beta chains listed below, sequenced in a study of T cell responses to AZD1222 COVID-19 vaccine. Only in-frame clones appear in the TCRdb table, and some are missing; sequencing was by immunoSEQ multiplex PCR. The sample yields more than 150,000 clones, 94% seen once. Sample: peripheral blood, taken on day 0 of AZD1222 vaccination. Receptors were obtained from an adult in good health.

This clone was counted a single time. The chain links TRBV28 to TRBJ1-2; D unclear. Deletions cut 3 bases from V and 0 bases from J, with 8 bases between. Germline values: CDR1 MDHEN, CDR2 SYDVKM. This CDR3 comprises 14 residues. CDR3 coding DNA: TGTGCCAGCAGTTTCGCATTGTCTAACTATGGCTACACCTTC. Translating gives CASSFALSNYGYTF.

In DNA form, the CDR3 reads TGCAGCGTTGAGGGGAGGGCAGCGAACACTGAAGCTTTCTTT. Its translation is CSVEGRAANTEAFF. The rearrangement joins TRBV29-1 to TRBJ1-1, with D unresolved. The ends were cut back, 3 bases at V and 1 base at J, with 12 bases in the middle. The germline gives CDR1 SQVTM, CDR2 ANQGSEA. The CDR3 length is 14 residues.

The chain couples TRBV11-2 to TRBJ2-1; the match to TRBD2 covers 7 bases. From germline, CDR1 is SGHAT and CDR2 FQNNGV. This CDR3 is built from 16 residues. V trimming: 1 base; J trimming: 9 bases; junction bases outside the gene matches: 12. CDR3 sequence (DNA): TGTGCCAGCAGCTTAGTAAGACTAGCCAGTAACGGTGAGCAGTTCTTC. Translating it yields CASSLVRLASNGEQFF.

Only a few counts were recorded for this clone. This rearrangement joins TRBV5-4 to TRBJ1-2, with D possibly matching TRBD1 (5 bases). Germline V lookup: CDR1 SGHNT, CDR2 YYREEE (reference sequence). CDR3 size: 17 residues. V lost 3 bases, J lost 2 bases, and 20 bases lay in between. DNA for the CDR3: TGTGCCAGCAGCTCGCCCGGCCCGGGACTCCTGAACTATGGCTACACCTTC. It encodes CASSSPGPGLLNYGYTF.

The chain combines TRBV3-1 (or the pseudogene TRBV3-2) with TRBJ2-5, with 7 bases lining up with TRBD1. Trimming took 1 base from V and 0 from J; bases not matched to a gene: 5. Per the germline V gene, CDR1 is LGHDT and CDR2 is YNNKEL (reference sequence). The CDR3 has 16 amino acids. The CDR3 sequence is CASSQGGQWDQETQYF. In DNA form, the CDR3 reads TGTGCCAGCAGCCAAGGGGGACAGTGGGACCAAGAGACCCAGTACTTC.

The CDR3 coding sequence is TGTGCCAGCAGCTCCGACAGGGACTATGGCTACACCTTC. Its protein product is CASSSDRDYGYTF. J is TRBJ1-2 and V is TRBV11-2; 7 bases line up with TRBD1. The CDR3 runs to 13 residues. Trimming took 4 bases from V and 3 from J; bases not matched to a gene: 2. Germline V gene sequence: CDR1 SGHAT, CDR2 FQNNGV.

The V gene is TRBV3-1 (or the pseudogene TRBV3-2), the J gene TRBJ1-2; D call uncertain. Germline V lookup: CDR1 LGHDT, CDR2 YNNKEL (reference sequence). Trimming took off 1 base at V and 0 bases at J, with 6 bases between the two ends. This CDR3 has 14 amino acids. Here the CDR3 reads CASSQVQTNYGYTF. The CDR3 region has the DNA TGTGCCAGCAGCCAAGTGCAGACTAACTATGGCTACACCTTC.

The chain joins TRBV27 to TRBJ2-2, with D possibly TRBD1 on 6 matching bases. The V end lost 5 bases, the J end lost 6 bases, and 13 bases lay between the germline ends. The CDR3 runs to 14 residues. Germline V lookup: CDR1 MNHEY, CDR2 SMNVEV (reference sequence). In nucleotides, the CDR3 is TGTGCCAGCAGTCCGTCGACAGGAGCCGGGGAGCTGTTTTTT. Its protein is CASSPSTGAGELFF.

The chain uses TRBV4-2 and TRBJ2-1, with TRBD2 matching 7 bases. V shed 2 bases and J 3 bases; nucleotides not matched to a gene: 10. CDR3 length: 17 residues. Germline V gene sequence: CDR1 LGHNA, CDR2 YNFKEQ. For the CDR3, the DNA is TGTGCCAGCAGCCAAAAGCCTGGACTAGATTACTACAATGAGCAGTTCTTC. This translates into CASSQKPGLDYYNEQFF.

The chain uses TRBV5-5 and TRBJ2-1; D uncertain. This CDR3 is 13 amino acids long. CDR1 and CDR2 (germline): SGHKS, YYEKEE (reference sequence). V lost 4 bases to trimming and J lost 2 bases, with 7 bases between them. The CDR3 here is CASSHLAYNEQFF. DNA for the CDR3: TGTGCCAGCAGCCACTTAGCCTACAATGAGCAGTTCTTC.

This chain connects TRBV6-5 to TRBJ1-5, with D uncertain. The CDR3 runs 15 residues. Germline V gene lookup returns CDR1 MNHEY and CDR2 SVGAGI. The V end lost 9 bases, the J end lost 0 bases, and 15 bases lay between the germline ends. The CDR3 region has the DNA TGTGCCAGTAAGGTCTTGGCTTATAGCAATCAGCCCCAGCATTTT. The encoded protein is CASKVLAYSNQPQHF.

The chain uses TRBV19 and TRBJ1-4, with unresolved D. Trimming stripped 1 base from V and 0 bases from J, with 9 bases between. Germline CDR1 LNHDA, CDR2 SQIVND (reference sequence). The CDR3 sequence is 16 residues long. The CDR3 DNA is TGTGCCAGTAGTATAGGAGGGAAGGCAACTAATGAAAAACTGTTTTTT. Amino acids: CASSIGGKATNEKLFF.

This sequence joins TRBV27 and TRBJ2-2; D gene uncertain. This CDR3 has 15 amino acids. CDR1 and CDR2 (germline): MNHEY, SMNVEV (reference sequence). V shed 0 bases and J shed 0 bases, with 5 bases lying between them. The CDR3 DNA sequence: TGTGCCAGCAGTTTATCCATGGCGAACACCGGGGAGCTGTTTTTT. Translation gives CASSLSMANTGELFF.

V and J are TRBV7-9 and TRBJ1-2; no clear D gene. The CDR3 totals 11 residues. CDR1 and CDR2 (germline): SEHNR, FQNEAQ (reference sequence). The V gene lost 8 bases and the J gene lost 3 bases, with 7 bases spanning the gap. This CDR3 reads CASVFDYGYTF. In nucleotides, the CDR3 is TGTGCCAGCGTTTTCGACTATGGCTACACCTTC.

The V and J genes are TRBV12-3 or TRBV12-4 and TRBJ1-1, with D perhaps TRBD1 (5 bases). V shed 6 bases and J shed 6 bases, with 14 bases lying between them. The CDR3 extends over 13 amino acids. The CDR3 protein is CASSPDSSPEAFF. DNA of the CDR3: TGTGCCAGCAGCCCCGACAGTAGCCCTGAAGCTTTCTTT.

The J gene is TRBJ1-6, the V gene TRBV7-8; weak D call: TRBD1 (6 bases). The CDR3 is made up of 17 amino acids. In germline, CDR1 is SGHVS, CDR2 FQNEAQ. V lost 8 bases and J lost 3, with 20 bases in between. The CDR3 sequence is CASAGVAKPVYNSPLHF. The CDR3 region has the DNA TGTGCCAGCGCAGGGGTCGCGAAGCCGGTCTATAATTCACCCCTCCACTTT.

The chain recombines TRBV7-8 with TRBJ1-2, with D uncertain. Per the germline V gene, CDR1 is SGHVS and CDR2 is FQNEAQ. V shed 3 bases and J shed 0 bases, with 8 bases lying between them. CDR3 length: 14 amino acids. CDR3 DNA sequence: TGTGCCAGCAGCTTGGCGGAAGCTAACTATGGCTACACCTTC. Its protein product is CASSLAEANYGYTF.

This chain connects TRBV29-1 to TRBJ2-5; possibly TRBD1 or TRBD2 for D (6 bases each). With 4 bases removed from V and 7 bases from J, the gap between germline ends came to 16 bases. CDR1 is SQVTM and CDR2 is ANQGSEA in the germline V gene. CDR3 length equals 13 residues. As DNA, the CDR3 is TGCAGCGTTGGGGGACAATCCGGGAGGACCCAGTACTTC. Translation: CSVGGQSGRTQYF.

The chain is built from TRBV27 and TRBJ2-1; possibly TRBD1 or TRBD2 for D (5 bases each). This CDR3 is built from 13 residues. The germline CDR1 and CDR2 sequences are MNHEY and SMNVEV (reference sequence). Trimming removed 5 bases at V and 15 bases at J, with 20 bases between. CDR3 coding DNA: TGTGCCAGCAGTCTTCTGGGACCTCCGGGTAGGTTCTTC. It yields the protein CASSLLGPPGRFF.

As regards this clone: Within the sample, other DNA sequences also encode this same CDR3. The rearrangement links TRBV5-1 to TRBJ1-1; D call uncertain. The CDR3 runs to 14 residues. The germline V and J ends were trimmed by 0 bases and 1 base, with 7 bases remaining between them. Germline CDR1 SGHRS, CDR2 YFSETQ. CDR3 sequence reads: CASSLEIGNTEAFF. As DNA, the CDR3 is TGCGCCAGCAGCTTGGAGATTGGGAACACTGAAGCTTTCTTT. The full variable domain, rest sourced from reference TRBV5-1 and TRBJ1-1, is KAGVTQTPRYLIKTRGQQVTLSCSPISGHRSVSWYQQTPGQGLQFLFEYFSETQRNKGNFPGRFSGRQFSNSRSEMNVSTLELGDSALYLCASSLEIGNTEAFFGQGTRLTVV.

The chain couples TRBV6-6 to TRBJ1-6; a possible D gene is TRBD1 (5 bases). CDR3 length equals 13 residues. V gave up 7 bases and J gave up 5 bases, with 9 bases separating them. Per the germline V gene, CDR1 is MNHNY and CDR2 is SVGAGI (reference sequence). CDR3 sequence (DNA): TGTGCCAGCACAGGGCTTAATAATTCACCCCTCCACTTT. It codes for CASTGLNNSPLHF.

DNA of the CDR3: TGTGCCAGCAGCCCCTCCCCCGTGGGGGCTTTCTTT. This encodes CASSPSPVGAFF. The chain uses TRBV14 and TRBJ1-1; no clear D gene. Trimming cost V 4 bases and J 11 bases, with 14 bases left between them. Germline assignment: CDR1 SGHDN and CDR2 FVKESK. This CDR3 has 12 residues.

The DNA of the CDR3 is TGTGCCAGCAGCGTAGCACCGGGTCGCTCCTACGAGCAGTACTTC. Protein sequence: CASSVAPGRSYEQYF. The gene calls are TRBV9 and TRBJ2-7; D not certain. Germline V CDR1 and CDR2: SGDLS, YYNGEE. CDR3 length equals 15 residues. Between the trimmed V and J ends, which lost 0 bases and 0 bases, there was a span of 10 bases.

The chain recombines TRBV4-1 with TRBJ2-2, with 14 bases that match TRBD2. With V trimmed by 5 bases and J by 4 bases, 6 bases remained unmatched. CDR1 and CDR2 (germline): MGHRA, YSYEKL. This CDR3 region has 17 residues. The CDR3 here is CASSFGTSGRSTGELFF. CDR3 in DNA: TGCGCCAGCAGCTTCGGGACTAGCGGGAGAAGCACCGGGGAGCTGTTTTTT.

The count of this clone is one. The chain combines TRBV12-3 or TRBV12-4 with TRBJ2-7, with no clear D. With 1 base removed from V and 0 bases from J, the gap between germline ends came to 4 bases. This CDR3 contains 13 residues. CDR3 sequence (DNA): TGTGCCAGCAGTTTAGGGTTCTCCTACGAGCAGTACTTC. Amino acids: CASSLGFSYEQYF.